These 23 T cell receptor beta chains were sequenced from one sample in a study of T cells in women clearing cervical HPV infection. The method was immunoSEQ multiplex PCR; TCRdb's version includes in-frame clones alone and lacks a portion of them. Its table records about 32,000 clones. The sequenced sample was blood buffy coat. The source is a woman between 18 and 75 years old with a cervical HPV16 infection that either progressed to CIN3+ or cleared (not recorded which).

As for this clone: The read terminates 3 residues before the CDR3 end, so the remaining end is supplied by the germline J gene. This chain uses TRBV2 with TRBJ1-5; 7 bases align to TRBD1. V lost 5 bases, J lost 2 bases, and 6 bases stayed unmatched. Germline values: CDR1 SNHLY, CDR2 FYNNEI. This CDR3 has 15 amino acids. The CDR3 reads CASSFTGEGNQPQHF. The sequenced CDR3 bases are TGTGCCAGCAGTTTTACAGGGGAAGGCAATCAGCCC.

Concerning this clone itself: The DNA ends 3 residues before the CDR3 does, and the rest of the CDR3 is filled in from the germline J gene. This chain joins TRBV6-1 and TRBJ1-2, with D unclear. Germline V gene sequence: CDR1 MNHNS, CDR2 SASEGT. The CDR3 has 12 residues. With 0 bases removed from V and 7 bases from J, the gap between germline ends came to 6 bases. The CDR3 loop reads CASSEAASGYTF. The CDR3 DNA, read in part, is TGTGCCAGCAGTGAAGCGGCCAGTGGC.

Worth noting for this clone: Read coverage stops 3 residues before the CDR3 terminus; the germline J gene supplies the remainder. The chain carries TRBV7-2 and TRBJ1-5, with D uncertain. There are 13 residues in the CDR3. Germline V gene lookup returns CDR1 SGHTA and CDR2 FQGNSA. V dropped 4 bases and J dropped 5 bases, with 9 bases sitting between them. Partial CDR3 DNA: TGTGCCAGCAGCTCCTCCCCTGATCAGCCC. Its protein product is CASSSSPDQP. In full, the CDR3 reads CASSSSPDQPQHF.

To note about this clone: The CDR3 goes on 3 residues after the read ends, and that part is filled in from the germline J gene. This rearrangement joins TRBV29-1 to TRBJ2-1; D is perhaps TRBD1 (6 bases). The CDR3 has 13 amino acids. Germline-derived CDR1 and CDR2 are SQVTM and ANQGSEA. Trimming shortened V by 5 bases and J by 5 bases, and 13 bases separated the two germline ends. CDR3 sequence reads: CSVKRGGNNEQFF. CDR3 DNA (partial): TGCAGCGTTAAAAGAGGGGGAAACAATGAG.

CDR3 sequence reads: CASSFGGPSGYTF. The CDR3 bases that were read are TGTGCCAGCAGTTTTGGCGGGCCCAGCGGC. This sequence joins TRBV12-3 or TRBV12-4 and TRBJ1-2; D is undetermined. The read halts 3 residues ahead of the CDR3 end, with the missing end drawn from the germline J gene. This CDR3 has 13 residues.

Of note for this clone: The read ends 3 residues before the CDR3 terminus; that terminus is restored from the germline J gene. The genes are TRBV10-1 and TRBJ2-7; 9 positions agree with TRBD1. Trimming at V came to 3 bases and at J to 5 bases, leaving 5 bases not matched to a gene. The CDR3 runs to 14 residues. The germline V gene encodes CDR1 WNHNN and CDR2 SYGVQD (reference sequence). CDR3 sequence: CASSESGTGNEQYF. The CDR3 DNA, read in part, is TGCGCCAGCAGTGAATCCGGGACAGGGAACGAG.

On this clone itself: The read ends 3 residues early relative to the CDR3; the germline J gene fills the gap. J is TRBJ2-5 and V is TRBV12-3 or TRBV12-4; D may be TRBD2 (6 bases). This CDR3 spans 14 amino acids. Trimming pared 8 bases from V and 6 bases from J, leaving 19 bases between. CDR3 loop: CASGGGALGQTQYF. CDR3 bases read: TGTGCCAGCGGAGGAGGGGCGCTCGGGCAGACC.

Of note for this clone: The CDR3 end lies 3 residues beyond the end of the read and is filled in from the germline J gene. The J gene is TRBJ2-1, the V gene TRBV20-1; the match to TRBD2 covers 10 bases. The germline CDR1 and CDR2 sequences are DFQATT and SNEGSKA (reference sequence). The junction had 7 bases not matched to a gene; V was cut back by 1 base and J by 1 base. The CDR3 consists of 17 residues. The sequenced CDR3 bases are TGCAGTGCTAGAGGCCTAGCGGGGGTGTTATCCTACAATGAG. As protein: CSARGLAGVLSYNE. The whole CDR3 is CSARGLAGVLSYNEQFF.

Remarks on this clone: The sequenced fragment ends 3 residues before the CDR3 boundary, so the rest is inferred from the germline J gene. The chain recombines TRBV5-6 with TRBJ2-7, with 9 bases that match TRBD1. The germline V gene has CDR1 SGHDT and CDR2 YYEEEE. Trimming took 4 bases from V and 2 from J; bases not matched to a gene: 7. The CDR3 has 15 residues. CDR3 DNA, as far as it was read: TGTGCCAGCAGCCCTACAGGGGGCATCCCCTACGAG. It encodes CASSPTGGIPYE. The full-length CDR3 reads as CASSPTGGIPYEQYF. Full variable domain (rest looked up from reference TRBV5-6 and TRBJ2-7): DAGVTQSPTHLIKTRGQQVTLRCSPKSGHDTVSWYQQALGQGPQFIFQYYEEEERQRGNFPDRFSGHQFPNYSSELNVNALLLGDSALYLCASSPTGGIPYEQYFGPGTRLTVT.

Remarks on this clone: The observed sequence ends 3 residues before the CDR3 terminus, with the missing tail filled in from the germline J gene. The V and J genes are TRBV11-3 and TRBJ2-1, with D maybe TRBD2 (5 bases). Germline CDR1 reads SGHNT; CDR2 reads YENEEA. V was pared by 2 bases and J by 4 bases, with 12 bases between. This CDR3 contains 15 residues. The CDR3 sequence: CASSLRAETYNEQFF. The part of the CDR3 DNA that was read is TGTGCCAGCAGCTTAAGAGCGGAGACGTACAATGAG. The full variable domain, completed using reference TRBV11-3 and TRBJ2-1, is EAGVVQSPRYKIIEKKQPVAFWCNPISGHNTLYWYLQNLGQGPELLIRYENEEAVDDSQLPKDRFSAERLKGVDSTLKIQPAELGDSAVYLCASSLRAETYNEQFFGPGTRLTVL.

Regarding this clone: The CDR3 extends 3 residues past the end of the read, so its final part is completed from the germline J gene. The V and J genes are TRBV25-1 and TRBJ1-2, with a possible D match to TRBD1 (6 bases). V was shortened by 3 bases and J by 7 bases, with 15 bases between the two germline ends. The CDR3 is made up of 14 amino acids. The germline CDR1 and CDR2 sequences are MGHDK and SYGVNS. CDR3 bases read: TGTGCCAGCAGTGACCCCTCCAGGGGCTTTGGC. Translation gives CASSDPSRGFG. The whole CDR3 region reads CASSDPSRGFGYTF.

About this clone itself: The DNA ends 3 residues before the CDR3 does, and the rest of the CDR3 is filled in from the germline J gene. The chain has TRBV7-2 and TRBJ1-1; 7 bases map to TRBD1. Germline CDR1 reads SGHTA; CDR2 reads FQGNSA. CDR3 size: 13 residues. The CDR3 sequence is CASSDRVANEAFF. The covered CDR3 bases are TGTGCCAGCAGCGACAGGGTTGCCAATGAG.

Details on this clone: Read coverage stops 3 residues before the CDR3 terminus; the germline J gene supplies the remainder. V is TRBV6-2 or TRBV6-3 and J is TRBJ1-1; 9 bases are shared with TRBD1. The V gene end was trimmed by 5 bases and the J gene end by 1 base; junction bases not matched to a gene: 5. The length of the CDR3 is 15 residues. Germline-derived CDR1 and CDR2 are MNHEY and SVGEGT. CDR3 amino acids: CASSPPGQGNTEAFF. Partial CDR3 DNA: TGTGCCAGCAGTCCACCGGGACAGGGGAACACTGAA.

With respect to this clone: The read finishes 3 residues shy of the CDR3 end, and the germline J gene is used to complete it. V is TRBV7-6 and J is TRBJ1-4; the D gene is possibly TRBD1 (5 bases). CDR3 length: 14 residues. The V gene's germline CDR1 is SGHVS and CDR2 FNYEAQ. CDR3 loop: CASSLEGRSSPLFF. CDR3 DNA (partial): TGTGCCAGCAGCTTAGAGGGGAGGAGTTCACCA.

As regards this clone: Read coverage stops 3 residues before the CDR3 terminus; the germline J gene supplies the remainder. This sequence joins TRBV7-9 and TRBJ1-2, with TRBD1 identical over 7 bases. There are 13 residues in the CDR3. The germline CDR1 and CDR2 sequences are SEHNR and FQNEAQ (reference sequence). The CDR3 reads CASSSEQGHEYTF. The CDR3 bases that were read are TGTGCCAGCAGCTCAGAACAGGGGCACGAA.

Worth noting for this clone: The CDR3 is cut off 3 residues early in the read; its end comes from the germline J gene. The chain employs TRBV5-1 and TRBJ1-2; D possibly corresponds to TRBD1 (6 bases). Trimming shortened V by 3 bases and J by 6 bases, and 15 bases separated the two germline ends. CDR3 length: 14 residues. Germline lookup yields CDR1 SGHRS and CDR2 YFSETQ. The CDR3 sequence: CASSSDRRGNGYTF. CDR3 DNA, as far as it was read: TGCGCCAGCAGCTCTGACCGGAGGGGGAATGGC.

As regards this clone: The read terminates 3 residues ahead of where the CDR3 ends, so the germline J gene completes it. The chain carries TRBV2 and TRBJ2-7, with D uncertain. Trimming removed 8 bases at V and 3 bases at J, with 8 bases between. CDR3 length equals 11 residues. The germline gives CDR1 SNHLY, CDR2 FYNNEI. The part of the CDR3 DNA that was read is TGTGCCAGCCGGGTCAGCTACGAG. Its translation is CASRVSYE. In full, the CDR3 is CASRVSYEQYF.

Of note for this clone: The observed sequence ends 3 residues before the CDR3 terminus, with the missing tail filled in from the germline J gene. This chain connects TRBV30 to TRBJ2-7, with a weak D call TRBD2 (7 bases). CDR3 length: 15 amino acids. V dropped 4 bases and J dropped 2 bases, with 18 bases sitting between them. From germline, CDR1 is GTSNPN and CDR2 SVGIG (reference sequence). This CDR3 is CAWTPRGAVTYEQYF. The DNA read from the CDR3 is TGTGCCTGGACCCCTCGGGGGGCCGTTACCTACGAG.

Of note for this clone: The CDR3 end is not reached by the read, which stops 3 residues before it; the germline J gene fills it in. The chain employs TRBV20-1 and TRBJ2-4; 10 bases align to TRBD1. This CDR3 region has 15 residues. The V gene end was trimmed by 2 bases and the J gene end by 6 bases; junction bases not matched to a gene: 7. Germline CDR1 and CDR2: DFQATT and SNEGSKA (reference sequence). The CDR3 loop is CSARQDRGRRNIQYF. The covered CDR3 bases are TGCAGTGCTAGACAAGACAGGGGGCGTAGAAACATT.

CDR3 residues: CASSLSSGGVSGYTF. The CDR3 DNA, read in part, is TGTGCCAGCAGTTTGAGTTCAGGGGGCGTAAGTGGC. The rearrangement joins TRBV12-3 or TRBV12-4 to TRBJ1-2, with 8 bases identical to TRBD1. The sequence runs out 3 residues before the end of the CDR3; the remainder is reconstructed from the germline J gene. The CDR3 covers 15 residues. Trimming cost V 3 bases and J 7 bases; bases outside gene matches: 10.

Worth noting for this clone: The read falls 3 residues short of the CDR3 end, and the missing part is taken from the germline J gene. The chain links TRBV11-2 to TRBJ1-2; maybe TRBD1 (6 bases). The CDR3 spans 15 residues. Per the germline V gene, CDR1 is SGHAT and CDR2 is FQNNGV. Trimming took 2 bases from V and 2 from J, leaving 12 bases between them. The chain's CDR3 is CASSLRGNSNYGYTF. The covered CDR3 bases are TGTGCCAGCAGCTTAAGGGGGAACTCAAACTATGGC.

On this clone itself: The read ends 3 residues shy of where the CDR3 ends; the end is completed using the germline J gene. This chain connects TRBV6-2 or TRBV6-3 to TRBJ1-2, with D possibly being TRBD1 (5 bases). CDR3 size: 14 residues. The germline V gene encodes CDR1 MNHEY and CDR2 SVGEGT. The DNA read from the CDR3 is TGTGCCAGCAGGGGACTAGCGGGAGTAGTCGCC. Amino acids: CASRGLAGVVA. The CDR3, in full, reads CASRGLAGVVAYTF.

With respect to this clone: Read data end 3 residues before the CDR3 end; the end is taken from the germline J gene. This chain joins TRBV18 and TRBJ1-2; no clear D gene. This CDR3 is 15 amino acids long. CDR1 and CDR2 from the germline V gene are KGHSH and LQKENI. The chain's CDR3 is CASSPLAAQVGEYTF. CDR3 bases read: TGTGCCAGCTCACCCCTAGCGGCTCAGGTCGGCGAA.